These 25 T cell receptor beta chains were sequenced from one sample in a study of blood T cell repertoires in COVID-19 (dated by TCRdb to the early 2020s). Preparation of the library involved the immunoSEQ multiplex PCR assay. TCRdb mirrors the immuneACCESS table, restricted to in-frame sequences. Some clones are absent from its copies; in checked studies, under half trace to an unresolved V gene, and the reason for the others is unknown. Across this sample there are 280,000 or so clones, with approximately 81% seen only once. Together, the top ten hold around 2.5% of the sample. Sequencing was performed on PBMCs or T cells enriched from blood (not recorded which). These receptors all come from a woman in her forties or fifties who had recovered from COVID-19.

This chain connects TRBV19 to TRBJ1-4, with D possibly TRBD1 on 6 matching bases. CDR1 and CDR2 (germline): LNHDA, SQIVND (reference sequence). This CDR3 comprises 14 residues. The germline V and J ends were trimmed by 3 bases and 7 bases, with 12 bases remaining between them. CDR3 nucleotide sequence: TGTGCCAGTAGTATGGTACAGGGAACTGAAAAACTGTTTTTT. Protein: CASSMVQGTEKLFF.

The rearrangement uses TRBV27 and TRBJ1-2; TRBD1 might be the D (5 bases). This CDR3 is 15 amino acids long. Germline V gives CDR1 MNHEY, CDR2 SMNVEV (reference sequence). The V end was cut by 0 bases, the J end by 1 base, with 9 bases between. The CDR3 region has the DNA TGTGCCAGCAGTTTATCGGGGGGACTTAACTATGGCTACACCTTC. As protein: CASSLSGGLNYGYTF.

The chain recombines TRBV30 with TRBJ1-1, with D possibly being TRBD1 (6 bases). The CDR3 consists of 12 residues. The germline V gene has CDR1 GTSNPN and CDR2 SVGIG (reference sequence). Trimming stripped 7 bases from V and 4 bases from J, with 13 bases between. CDR3 protein: CAFGGGATEAFF. CDR3 bases: TGTGCCTTCGGCGGGGGGGCCACTGAAGCTTTCTTT.

The chain recombines TRBV3-1 (or the pseudogene TRBV3-2) with TRBJ2-5, with 14 nucleotides matching TRBD2. J lost 1 base, V lost 1 base, and 14 bases had no gene match. Germline V gives CDR1 LGHDT, CDR2 YNNKEL (reference sequence). The CDR3 is made up of 21 amino acids. The CDR3, as DNA: TGTGCCAGCAGCCAAGGAGCCTACGGGACTAGCGGGGGCCTTCGCCAAGAGACCCAGTACTTC. Protein sequence: CASSQGAYGTSGGLRQETQYF.

The CDR3 bases are TGTGCCAGCAGCTTCGGTGGATTGGGGACTACTTACGAGCAGTACTTC. The encoded protein is CASSFGGLGTTYEQYF. The chain couples TRBV13 to TRBJ2-7, with 7 bases identical to TRBD2. Germline values: CDR1 PRHDT, CDR2 FYEKMQ (reference sequence). Unmatched junction bases numbered 12, after V lost 3 bases and J lost 4 bases. The CDR3 sequence is 16 residues long.

The V gene is TRBV27, the J gene TRBJ2-3, with TRBD2 matching over 8 bases. This CDR3 region has 16 residues. Germline V gene sequence: CDR1 MNHEY, CDR2 SMNVEV (reference sequence). The V and J ends lost 5 bases and 2 bases, in that order; junction bases with no gene match: 9. CDR3 amino acids: CASSEWRAGVTDTQYF. The CDR3 nucleotides read TGTGCCAGCAGTGAGTGGCGAGCGGGAGTCACAGATACGCAGTATTTT.

The rearrangement links TRBV6-5 to TRBJ2-7; maybe TRBD2 (6 bases). V was trimmed by 2 bases and J by 3 bases, leaving 8 bases between them. This CDR3 contains 13 residues. Germline CDR1 and CDR2: MNHEY and SVGAGI. This CDR3 reads CASSYLAYYEQYF. In nucleotides, the CDR3 is TGTGCCAGCAGTTACCTAGCGTACTACGAGCAGTACTTC.

The chain combines TRBV7-2 with TRBJ1-5; tentative D call: TRBD1 (5 bases). V was shortened by 1 base and J by 4 bases, with 11 bases between the two germline ends. Germline CDR1 reads SGHTA; CDR2 reads FQGNSA. This CDR3 is 15 amino acids long. The CDR3 sequence: CASSLDWTKNQPQHF. The CDR3 bases are TGTGCCAGCAGCTTAGACTGGACAAAAAATCAGCCCCAGCATTTT. Variable domain in full (rest from reference TRBV7-2 and TRBJ1-5): GAGVSQSPSNKVTEKGKDVELRCDPISGHTALYWYRQSLGQGLEFLIYFQGNSAPDKSGLPSDRFSAERTGGSVSTLTIQRTQQEDSAVYLCASSLDWTKNQPQHFGDGTRLSIL.

V usage is TRBV10-2 and J usage is TRBJ1-1; D is uncertain. Germline V gene data show CDR1 as WSHSY and CDR2 as SAAADI. V lost 4 bases and J lost 11, with 17 bases in between. CDR3 length: 13 residues. CDR3 nucleotide sequence: TGCGCCAGCAGTGGACTCTTGACCCGGTGGGCTTTCTTT. It encodes CASSGLLTRWAFF.

This chain links TRBV6-5 with TRBJ2-5, with D perhaps matching TRBD2 (6 bases). Between the trimmed V and J ends, which lost 7 bases and 0 bases, there was a span of 9 bases. Germline CDR1 is MNHEY and CDR2 is SVGAGI. The CDR3 covers 13 residues. In nucleotides, the CDR3 is TGTGCCAGCACAAGGGACTACCAAGAGACCCAGTACTTC. As protein: CASTRDYQETQYF.

V is TRBV27 and J is TRBJ1-1, with D unresolved. Germline V gene lookup returns CDR1 MNHEY and CDR2 SMNVEV (reference sequence). This CDR3 is 15 amino acids long. The V and J ends lost 3 bases and 4 bases respectively, with 15 bases between them. The CDR3 protein is CASSFSISGVTEAFF. As DNA, the CDR3 is TGTGCCAGCAGTTTTTCTATCTCCGGGGTCACTGAAGCTTTCTTT.

This sequence joins TRBV19 and TRBJ2-7; weak D call: TRBD1 (6 bases). The V gene's germline CDR1 is LNHDA and CDR2 SQIVND (reference sequence). V lost 4 bases, J lost 4 bases, and 14 bases lay in between. This CDR3 comprises 14 residues. CDR3 loop: CASSRGTSRYEQYF. The CDR3 DNA is TGTGCCAGTAGTAGAGGGACATCCCGATACGAGCAGTACTTC. Drawing the rest from reference TRBV19 and TRBJ2-7, the complete variable domain is DGGITQSPKYLFRKEGQNVTLSCEQNLNHDAMYWYRQDPGQGLRLIYYSQIVNDFQKGDIAEGYSVSREKKESFPLTVTSAQKNPTAFYLCASSRGTSRYEQYFGPGTRLTVT.

This clone was counted a single time. The V call is TRBV4-1, the J call TRBJ2-4, with TRBD1 as a possible D gene (6 bases). Deletions cut 9 bases from V and 5 bases from J, with 17 bases between. The CDR3 has 14 residues. Germline assignment: CDR1 MGHRA and CDR2 YSYEKL. CDR3 loop: CASAILGAENIQYF. The CDR3 DNA sequence: TGCGCCAGTGCTATTTTGGGGGCGGAAAACATTCAGTACTTC.

The chain couples TRBV10-1 to TRBJ2-2, with TRBD2 matching 7 bases. Germline-derived CDR1 and CDR2 are WNHNN and SYGVQD (reference sequence). Trimming removed 6 bases from V and 5 bases from J; junction bases left unmatched: 12. CDR3 length: 16 residues. In DNA form, the CDR3 reads TGCGCCAGCAGCGCCAGCGGGGAAGGGGCGACCGGGGAGCTGTTTTTT. It yields the protein CASSASGEGATGELFF.

This clone was seen only once. The chain joins TRBV28 to TRBJ1-3; TRBD1 agrees at 7 bases. V shed 6 bases and J 11 bases; nucleotides not matched to a gene: 10. Per germline, CDR1 MDHEN and CDR2 SYDVKM. The CDR3 consists of 13 residues. The CDR3 bases are TGTGCCAGCAGCCCGGGACAGCGAATTTCCATATATTTT. Amino acid sequence: CASSPGQRISIYF.

The CDR3 region has the DNA TGTGCCAGCAGTTACCCCGACAGGGAGGTTTCCTATGGCTACACCTTC. This sequence encodes CASSYPDREVSYGYTF. The chain links TRBV6-6 to TRBJ1-2, with 7 bases fitting TRBD1. Trimming removed 2 bases from V and 4 bases from J; junction bases left unmatched: 10. The germline V gene has CDR1 MNHNY and CDR2 SVGAGI (reference sequence). This CDR3 has 16 residues.

DNA for the CDR3: TGCGCCAGCACCTCCCAGGGACTACCAGATGATACGCAGTATTTT. This codes for CASTSQGLPDDTQYF. This chain links TRBV5-1 with TRBJ2-3; 7 nucleotides line up with TRBD2. J gave up 6 bases and V 6 bases, and 13 bases lay outside the gene matches. The CDR3 is 15 residues long. The V gene's germline CDR1 is SGHRS and CDR2 YFSETQ.

This rearrangement joins TRBV24-1 to TRBJ1-6; the D gene is possibly TRBD1 (5 bases). The length of the CDR3 is 14 residues. The germline V and J ends were trimmed by 5 bases and 8 bases, with 12 bases remaining between them. Germline V lookup: CDR1 KGHDR, CDR2 SFDVKD. This chain's CDR3 is CATSAAGSDSPLHF. Here the CDR3 DNA reads TGTGCCACCAGTGCGGCAGGGTCGGATTCACCCCTCCACTTT.

The V and J genes are TRBV6-6 and TRBJ2-5, with 12 bases lining up with TRBD2. Germline values: CDR1 MNHNY, CDR2 SVGAGI (reference sequence). The J segment lost 5 bases and the V segment lost 6 bases, leaving 10 bases of the junction unmatched. There are 16 residues in the CDR3. The chain's CDR3 is CASSPSGGARQETQYF. The CDR3 DNA is TGTGCCAGCAGCCCTAGCGGGGGGGCCCGACAGGAGACCCAGTACTTC.

The chain employs TRBV12-2 and TRBJ2-1; no DNA check was done on the table's D call, TRBD2. TRBV12-2 is flagged as a pseudogene. The CDR3 has 15 residues. As DNA, the CDR3 is TGTGCAAGTCGCTTAGCCCCCCTAGCGTCCAATGAGCAGTTCTTC. It specifies CASRLAPLASNEQFF.

In regard to this clone: One end of the junction varies from germline; a read error may be responsible. The rearrangement links TRBV15 to TRBJ2-1; 13 bases align to TRBD2. The germline V gene has CDR1 LNHNV and CDR2 YYDKDF (reference sequence). The CDR3 sequence is 15 residues long. In DNA form, the CDR3 reads TGTGCCACCGGCAGGACTAGCGGGGGTTACAATGAGCAGTTCTTC. Translation: CATGRTSGGYNEQFF.

CDR3 nucleotides: TGTGCCAGCAGCTTCCCAGGGGCGCCGGGTAGCGAGCAGTACTTC. It specifies CASSFPGAPGSEQYF. This chain joins TRBV5-4 and TRBJ2-7, with D possibly matching TRBD1 (6 bases). V gave up 2 bases and J gave up 6 bases, with 18 bases separating them. Germline loops: CDR1 SGHNT, CDR2 YYREEE (reference sequence). This CDR3 has 15 amino acids.

V usage is TRBV5-4 and J usage is TRBJ2-3; 10 bases map to TRBD2. Germline V gene lookup returns CDR1 SGHNT and CDR2 YYREEE (reference sequence). The CDR3 contains 14 residues. Trimming removed 7 bases from V and 2 bases from J; junction bases left unmatched: 4. The CDR3 sequence is CASERGGLTDTQYF. The CDR3 DNA is TGTGCCAGCGAGCGGGGGGGCCTCACAGATACGCAGTATTTT.

The chain employs TRBV5-4 and TRBJ2-2, with D perhaps TRBD2 (5 bases). Per germline, CDR1 SGHNT and CDR2 YYREEE (reference sequence). V gave up 0 bases and J gave up 1 base, with 10 bases separating them. The CDR3 contains 16 residues. CDR3 region: CASSLDAGLNTGELFF. In nucleotides, the CDR3 is TGTGCCAGCAGCTTGGATGCGGGTTTGAACACCGGGGAGCTGTTTTTT.

This chain uses TRBV6-5 with TRBJ2-5; 7 positions agree with TRBD2. CDR1 and CDR2 from the germline V gene are MNHEY and SVGAGI. Losses at the gene ends were 2 bases for V and 2 bases for J; bases not matched to a gene: 5. The CDR3 consists of 15 residues. CDR3: CASSYNRRGQETQYF. The CDR3 DNA sequence: TGTGCCAGCAGTTACAATCGGCGGGGGCAAGAGACCCAGTACTTC.